Listed here are 30 T cell receptor beta chains from one sample, sequenced in a study of T cells in Graves' hyperthyroidism and ophthalmopathy. RNA transcripts yielded amplified TCR beta CDR3 regions. HTBI primers were the set used in a first-round RT-PCR of the TCR CDR3. Using its own MiXCR run on the multiplex PCR reads, TCRdb lists one record per CDR3 protein. The sample has 500,000 to 600,000 distinct CDR3 sequences; approximately 49% are singletons. The specimen was peripheral blood or thyroid tissue (not recorded which). The receptors stem from an adult woman with Graves' disease, either hyperthyroidism or ophthalmopathy (not recorded which).

This clonotype was seen at least ten times. The chain combines TRBV29-1 with TRBJ2-7, with 7 bases matching TRBD2. Losses at the gene ends were 7 bases for V and 2 bases for J; bases not matched to a gene: 5. This CDR3 spans 12 amino acids. Germline V gene data show CDR1 as SQVTM and CDR2 as ANQGSEA. CDR3 residues: CSAGRDAYEQYF. CDR3 coding DNA: TGCAGCGCTGGGAGGGACGCCTACGAGCAGTACTTC.

This clonotype was recorded many times. The gene calls are TRBV20-1 and TRBJ2-7; 9 nucleotides match TRBD2. There are 14 residues in the CDR3. The V gene end was trimmed by 1 base and the J gene end by 7 bases; junction bases not matched to a gene: 8. In germline, CDR1 is DFQATT, CDR2 SNEGSKA (reference sequence). CDR3 loop: CSARGLAGKGEQYF. CDR3 coding DNA: TGCAGTGCTAGAGGGCTAGCGGGAAAAGGGGAGCAGTACTTC.

This clonotype came up once. The chain joins TRBV27 to TRBJ2-5, with 7 nucleotides matching TRBD1. The closer fit of TRBJ1-2 to the DNA end suggests the J call may be wrong. Germline assignment: CDR1 MNHEY and CDR2 SMNVEV (reference sequence). CDR3 size: 12 residues. As DNA, the CDR3 is TGTGCCAGCAGTTGGGACAGAAGGGGCTACACCTTC. It is translated as CASSWDRRGYTF.

A few counts support this clonotype. This chain links TRBV4-2 with TRBJ1-2, with a weak D call TRBD1 (5 bases). The CDR3 spans 16 residues. CDR1 LGHNA and CDR2 YNFKEQ come from the germline V gene. With 3 bases removed from V and 5 bases from J, the gap between germline ends came to 19 bases. In DNA form, the CDR3 reads TGTGCCAGCAGCCAGGAGGGCAGGGAGCACCATTATGGCTACACCTTC. Protein: CASSQEGREHHYGYTF.

This clonotype was counted many times. The chain is built from TRBV6-1 and TRBJ1-3; D ambiguous. Germline assignment: CDR1 MNHNS and CDR2 SASEGT. Deletions cut 2 bases from V and 1 base from J, with 9 bases between. The CDR3 runs 15 residues. CDR3 sequence: CASSESRHSGNTIYF. The CDR3 DNA reads as TGTGCCAGCAGTGAATCTCGGCATTCTGGAAACACCATATATTTT.

This clonotype was counted ten times or more. The CDR3 here is CASSLYSSISGNTIYF. In nucleotides, the CDR3 is TGCGCCAGCAGCTTGTACAGCTCCATCTCTGGAAACACCATATATTTT. This rearrangement joins TRBV5-1 to TRBJ1-3; D gene ambiguous. This CDR3 is built from 16 residues. V was pared by 1 base and J by 0 bases, with 11 bases between. Germline V gene data show CDR1 as SGHRS and CDR2 as YFSETQ.

This chain uses TRBV7-2 with TRBJ2-5; 7 nucleotides agree with TRBD1. Per germline, CDR1 SGHTA and CDR2 FQGNSA. CDR3 length: 18 amino acids. Trimming cost V 5 bases and J 5 bases; bases outside gene matches: 20. The CDR3 spells CASSLPSRRSGGSETQYF. The CDR3 bases are TGTGCCAGCAGCCTTCCTTCTCGGCGTTCAGGGGGATCGGAGACCCAGTACTTC.

Note on this clonotype: The DNA is omitted, as the CDR3 cannot be located on it reliably, and the CDR3 follows TCRdb's listing. V gene TRBV29-1 combines with J gene TRBJ2-5; TRBD2, the table's D call, lacks a check against the DNA. The CDR3 numbers 20 amino acids, ends counted. CDR1 and CDR2 from the germline V gene are SQVTM and ANQGSEA. The CDR3 sequence is CSVEGEQCTSSTSGRETQYF.

The genes are TRBV29-1 and TRBJ1-2, with 7 nucleotides matching TRBD1. Looked up from germline, CDR1 is SQVTM and CDR2 is ANQGSEA. The CDR3 totals 16 residues. Trimming took 6 bases from V and 3 from J; bases not matched to a gene: 16. In DNA form, the CDR3 reads TGCAGCGTCGGCCCCTTAGAGAGGGGGCAGGACTATGGCTACACCTTC. Translating it yields CSVGPLERGQDYGYTF.

The gene calls are TRBV10-3 and TRBJ2-7, with 7 positions matching TRBD2. The V and J ends lost 6 bases and 4 bases, in that order; junction bases with no gene match: 3. From germline, CDR1 is ENHRY and CDR2 SYGVKD. The CDR3 covers 12 residues. CDR3 amino acids: CAIRGGEYEQYF. CDR3 coding DNA: TGTGCCATCAGGGGAGGGGAGTACGAGCAGTACTTC.

This clonotype was counted at least ten times. This chain connects TRBV20-1 to TRBJ2-2; TRBD1 matches at 7 bases. Germline trimming cut 1 base from V and 1 base from J; bases unmatched to any gene: 3. Germline loops: CDR1 DFQATT, CDR2 SNEGSKA (reference sequence). The CDR3 length is 15 residues. The CDR3 reads CSARGQGKNTGELFF. The CDR3 DNA reads as TGCAGTGCTAGAGGACAGGGCAAGAACACCGGGGAGCTGTTTTTT.

This chain joins TRBV20-1 and TRBJ1-6; 10 bases are shared with TRBD1. The CDR3 has 13 amino acids. Trimming took 8 bases from V and 8 from J; bases not matched to a gene: 6. CDR1 and CDR2 (germline): DFQATT, SNEGSKA (reference sequence). The CDR3 DNA is TGCAGTCCCAAGGGGACAGGGGATTCACCCCTCCACTTT. This sequence encodes CSPKGTGDSPLHF.

Remarks on this clonotype: A read error may be the cause here, since a much bigger clone is one base away. The chain uses TRBV6-2 or TRBV6-3 and TRBJ1-5; unclear D gene. The J call is in doubt because the DNA end fits TRBJ2-3 better. The CDR3 sequence is 13 residues long. Germline assignment: CDR1 MNHEY and CDR2 SVGEGT. CDR3 nucleotide sequence: TGTGCCAGCAGGTCCTTAGGCAATCAGCCCCAGTATTTT. It translates to CASRSLGNQPQYF.

This clonotype was recorded at least ten times. V and J are TRBV7-8 and TRBJ2-2; D remains unclear. This CDR3 has 12 amino acids. V was shortened by 0 bases and J by 5 bases, with 1 base between the two germline ends. Germline loops: CDR1 SGHVS, CDR2 FQNEAQ. Written as DNA, the CDR3 is TGTGCCAGCAGCTTAGCAACCGGGGAGCTGTTTTTT. It codes for CASSLATGELFF. Using reference TRBV7-8 and TRBJ2-2 for the parts outside the CDR3, the full variable domain is GAGVSQSPRYKVAKRGQDVALRCDPISGHVSLFWYQQALGQGPEFLTYFQNEAQLDKSGLPSDRFFAERPEGSVSTLKIQRTQQEDSAVYLCASSLATGELFFGEGSRLTVL.

The table lists this clonotype with a few counts. This sequence joins TRBV29-1 and TRBJ2-7, with D hard to call. Trimming stripped 6 bases from V and 2 bases from J, with 11 bases between. From germline, CDR1 is SQVTM and CDR2 ANQGSEA. The CDR3 covers 12 residues. CDR3 nucleotides: TGCAGCGTAGAGGTTAATCCCTACGAGCAGTACTTC. Protein: CSVEVNPYEQYF.

This clonotype was picked up a small number of times. The chain's CDR3 is CSGTSGGNTGELFF. Here the CDR3 DNA reads TGCAGTGGAACTAGCGGAGGAAACACCGGGGAGCTGTTTTTT. The genes are TRBV20-1 and TRBJ2-2; 8 bases align to TRBD2. The J segment lost 2 bases and the V segment lost 7 bases, leaving 6 bases of the junction unmatched. Germline CDR1 reads DFQATT; CDR2 reads SNEGSKA (reference sequence). The CDR3 spans 14 residues.

This clonotype came up many times. The gene calls are TRBV20-1 and TRBJ2-5; D gene unclear. The V end was cut by 3 bases, the J end by 5 bases, with 16 bases between. Germline V gives CDR1 DFQATT, CDR2 SNEGSKA (reference sequence). The length of the CDR3 is 14 residues. The CDR3 loop reads CSARDGIAGETQYF. Written as DNA, the CDR3 is TGCAGTGCTAGGGACGGCATTGCTGGGGAGACCCAGTACTTC.

This clonotype was seen repeatedly, ten times or more. V usage is TRBV5-1 and J usage is TRBJ2-7; 12 bases match TRBD2. Per the germline V gene, CDR1 is SGHRS and CDR2 is YFSETQ. This CDR3 has 16 residues. The ends lost 3 bases at V and 6 bases at J; junction bases unmatched: 10. CDR3 sequence reads: CASSSLTSGRTGEQYF. The CDR3, as DNA: TGCGCCAGCAGCTCCCTGACTAGCGGGAGAACAGGCGAGCAGTACTTC.

In DNA, the CDR3 is TGCGCCAGCAGCCCAACCGGGACGAATGATGGCTACACCTTC. As protein: CASSPTGTNDGYTF. This chain connects TRBV5-1 to TRBJ1-2; a possible D gene is TRBD1 (5 bases). This CDR3 is built from 14 residues. V gave up 4 bases and J gave up 6 bases, with 16 bases separating them. Germline lookup yields CDR1 SGHRS and CDR2 YFSETQ.

The V and J genes are TRBV20-1 and TRBJ2-3; D gene ambiguous. V dropped 5 bases and J dropped 6 bases, with 9 bases sitting between them. CDR3 size: 11 residues. The germline CDR1 and CDR2 sequences are DFQATT and SNEGSKA (reference sequence). This CDR3 reads CSASPGDTQYF. CDR3 coding DNA: TGCAGTGCTTCACCAGGCGATACGCAGTATTTT.

This chain connects TRBV7-9 to TRBJ1-6, with no clear D. This CDR3 contains 15 residues. The V and J ends lost 5 bases and 5 bases respectively, with 13 bases between them. Germline-derived CDR1 and CDR2 are SEHNR and FQNEAQ (reference sequence). The CDR3 coding sequence is TGTGCCAGCAGCGCCCGCGGGTCGGATAATTCACCCCTCCACTTT. Protein sequence: CASSARGSDNSPLHF.

This clonotype was detected ten times or more. This sequence joins TRBV11-2 and TRBJ2-5; unclear D gene. This CDR3 contains 13 residues. V lost 7 bases to trimming and J lost 5 bases, with 14 bases between them. Germline V lookup: CDR1 SGHAT, CDR2 FQNNGV. The CDR3 nucleotides read TGTGCCAGCACCATATGGGCCAGTGAGACCCAGTACTTC. This encodes CASTIWASETQYF.

This clonotype occurred many times. DNA of the CDR3: TGTGCCAGCAGCTTAGAGATCGGGGGCACTGAAGCTTTCTTT. The encoded protein is CASSLEIGGTEAFF. The V and J genes are TRBV7-9 and TRBJ1-1; weak D call: TRBD1 (5 bases). This CDR3 has 14 residues. Trimming cost V 1 base and J 4 bases, with 10 bases left between them. In germline, CDR1 is SEHNR, CDR2 FQNEAQ (reference sequence). The full variable domain, its missing parts supplied by reference TRBV7-9 and TRBJ1-1, is DTGVSQNPRHKITKRGQNVTFRCDPISEHNRLYWYRQTLGQGPEFLTYFQNEAQLEKSRLLSDRFSAERPKGSFSTLEIQRTEQGDSAMYLCASSLEIGGTEAFFGQGTRLTVV.

In its sample, this clonotype was seen a few times. J is TRBJ2-2 and V is TRBV7-2, with 7 positions matching TRBD1. Germline V gene sequence: CDR1 SGHTA, CDR2 FQGNSA. J was trimmed by 8 bases and V by 2 bases; bases with no gene match: 8. This CDR3 has 15 amino acids. CDR3 sequence reads: CASSLTRPGGGELFF. The CDR3 nucleotides are TGTGCCAGCAGCTTAACCCGGCCAGGGGGAGGGGAGCTGTTTTTT. Looking up the rest from reference TRBV7-2 and TRBJ2-2 gives the full variable domain: GAGVSQSPSNKVTEKGKDVELRCDPISGHTALYWYRQSLGQGLEFLIYFQGNSAPDKSGLPSDRFSAERTGGSVSTLTIQRTQQEDSAVYLCASSLTRPGGGELFFGEGSRLTVL.

This chain joins TRBV7-2 and TRBJ1-2; 12 bases map to TRBD1. V gave up 0 bases and J gave up 4 bases; unmatched junction bases: 3. There are 16 residues in the CDR3. The germline gives CDR1 SGHTA, CDR2 FQGNSA. This CDR3 reads CASSLAGTGGGYGYTF. CDR3 bases: TGTGCCAGCAGCTTAGCAGGGACAGGGGGCGGCTATGGCTACACCTTC.

V usage is TRBV9 and J usage is TRBJ2-5; 8 positions agree with TRBD2. The CDR3 extends over 14 amino acids. Looked up from germline, CDR1 is SGDLS and CDR2 is YYNGEE. With 4 bases clipped from V and 5 bases from J, the junction kept 7 bases outside the gene matches. CDR3 bases: TGTGCCAGCAGCCCAAAGACTAGCGAGGAGACCCAGTACTTC. Protein: CASSPKTSEETQYF.

This rearrangement joins TRBV30 to TRBJ1-1; possibly TRBD1 for D (6 bases). Trimming pared 5 bases from V and 1 base from J, leaving 17 bases between. The CDR3 is 15 residues long. Germline lookup yields CDR1 GTSNPN and CDR2 SVGIG (reference sequence). The CDR3 protein is CAWLGAYRENTEAFF. CDR3 nucleotide sequence: TGTGCCTGGCTAGGGGCCTACAGGGAGAACACTGAAGCTTTCTTT.

This clonotype was recorded a few times. The chain recombines TRBV6-1 with TRBJ2-7; TRBD1 matches at 7 bases. After removal of 6 bases from V and 4 bases from J, the junction contained 12 bases not matched to a gene. Germline CDR1 reads MNHNS; CDR2 reads SASEGT. The CDR3 has 15 residues. CDR3 loop: CASSLRVGGGYEQYF. CDR3 sequence (DNA): TGTGCCAGCAGCCTTAGGGTAGGGGGCGGGTACGAGCAGTACTTC.

This clonotype showed up just a few times. The chain couples TRBV20-1 to TRBJ2-7; D not certain. Trimming left V 1 base short and J 9 bases short, with 13 bases between. The CDR3 has 12 residues. The germline gives CDR1 DFQATT, CDR2 SNEGSKA (reference sequence). The CDR3, as DNA: TGCAGTGCTAGAGTCAGGAGCAACGGGCAGTACTTC. Translation: CSARVRSNGQYF.

The chain couples TRBV2 to TRBJ1-6; D ambiguous. V lost 4 bases and J lost 13, with 17 bases in between. This CDR3 region has 14 residues. Germline CDR1 SNHLY, CDR2 FYNNEI. DNA of the CDR3: TGTGCCAGCAGTGTTGGTGACGGACGTGGGCCCCTCCACTTT. Its protein is CASSVGDGRGPLHF.